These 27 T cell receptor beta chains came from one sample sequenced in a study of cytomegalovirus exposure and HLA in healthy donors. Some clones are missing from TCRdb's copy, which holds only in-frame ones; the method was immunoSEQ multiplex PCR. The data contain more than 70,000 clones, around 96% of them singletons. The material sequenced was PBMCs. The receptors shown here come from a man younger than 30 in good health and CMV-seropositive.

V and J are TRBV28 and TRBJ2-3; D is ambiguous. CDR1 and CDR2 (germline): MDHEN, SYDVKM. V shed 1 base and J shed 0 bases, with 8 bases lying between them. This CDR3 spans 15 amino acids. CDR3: CASSLLMSSTDTQYF. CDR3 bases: TGTGCCAGCAGTTTATTGATGAGTAGCACAGATACGCAGTATTTT.

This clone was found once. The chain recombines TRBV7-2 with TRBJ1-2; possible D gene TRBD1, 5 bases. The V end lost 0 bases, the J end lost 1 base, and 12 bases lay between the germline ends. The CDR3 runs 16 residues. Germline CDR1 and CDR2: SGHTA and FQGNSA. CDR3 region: CASSLARDSFNYGYTF. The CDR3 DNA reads TGTGCCAGCAGCTTAGCACGGGACTCCTTTAACTATGGCTACACCTTC.

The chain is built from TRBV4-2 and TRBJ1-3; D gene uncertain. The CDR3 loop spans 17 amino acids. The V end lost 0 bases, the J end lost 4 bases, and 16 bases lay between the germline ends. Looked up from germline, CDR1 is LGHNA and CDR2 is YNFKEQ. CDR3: CASSQDRSRVEGNTIYF. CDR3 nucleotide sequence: TGTGCCAGCAGCCAAGATAGGTCCCGGGTGGAAGGAAACACCATATATTTT.

This CDR3 is CASSPRQGSPPQHF. CDR3 coding DNA: TGTGCCAGCAGTCCGAGACAGGGTTCTCCGCCCCAGCATTTT. This rearrangement joins TRBV6-5 to TRBJ1-5, with 7 bases matching TRBD1. The CDR3 runs 14 residues. V was clipped by 5 bases and J by 9 bases; unmatched bases: 10. Germline V gives CDR1 MNHEY, CDR2 SVGAGI.

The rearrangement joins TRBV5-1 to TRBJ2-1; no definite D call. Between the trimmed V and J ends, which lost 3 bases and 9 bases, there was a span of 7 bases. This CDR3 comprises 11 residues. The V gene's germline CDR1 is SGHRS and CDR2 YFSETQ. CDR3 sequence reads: CASSSDTEQFF. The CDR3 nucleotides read TGCGCCAGCAGCTCCGACACTGAGCAGTTCTTC.

The CDR3 reads CASSPRGYAYEQYF. Here the CDR3 DNA reads TGTGCCAGCAGCCCACGAGGGTACGCCTACGAGCAGTACTTC. The rearrangement joins TRBV6-5 to TRBJ2-7, with a possible D match to TRBD2 (5 bases). The V end was cut by 6 bases, the J end by 2 bases, with 14 bases between. The CDR3 extends over 14 amino acids. Germline loops: CDR1 MNHEY, CDR2 SVGAGI.

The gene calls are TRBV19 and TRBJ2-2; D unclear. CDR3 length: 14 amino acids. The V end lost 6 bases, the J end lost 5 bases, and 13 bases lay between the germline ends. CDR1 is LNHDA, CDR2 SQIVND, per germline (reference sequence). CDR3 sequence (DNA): TGTGCCAGTAGCGGGTCTTACCCTACCGGGGAGCTGTTTTTT. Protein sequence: CASSGSYPTGELFF.

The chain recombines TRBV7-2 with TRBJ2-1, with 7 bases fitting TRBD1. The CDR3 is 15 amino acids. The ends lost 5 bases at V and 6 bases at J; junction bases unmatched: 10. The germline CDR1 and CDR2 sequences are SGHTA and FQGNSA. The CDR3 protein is CASSQSRQGVNEQFF. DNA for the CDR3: TGTGCCAGCAGCCAGTCCAGACAGGGCGTCAATGAGCAGTTCTTC.

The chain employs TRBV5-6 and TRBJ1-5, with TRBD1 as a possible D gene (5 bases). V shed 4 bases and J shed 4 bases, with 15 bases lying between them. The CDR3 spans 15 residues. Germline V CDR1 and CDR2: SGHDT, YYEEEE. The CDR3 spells CASSLTDGGNQPQHF. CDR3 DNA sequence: TGTGCCAGCAGCCTGACGGACGGGGGTAATCAGCCCCAGCATTTT.

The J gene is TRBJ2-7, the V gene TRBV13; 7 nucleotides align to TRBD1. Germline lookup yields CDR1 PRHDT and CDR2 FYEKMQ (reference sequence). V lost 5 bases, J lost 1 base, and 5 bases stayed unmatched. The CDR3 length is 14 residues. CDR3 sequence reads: CASSPSGQSYEQYF. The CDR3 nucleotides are TGTGCCAGCAGCCCCTCGGGACAGTCCTACGAGCAGTACTTC. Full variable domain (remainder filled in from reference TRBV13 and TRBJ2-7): AAGVIQSPRHLIKEKRETATLKCYPIPRHDTVYWYQQGPGQDPQFLISFYEKMQSDKGSIPDRFSAQQFSDYHSELNMSSLELGDSALYFCASSPSGQSYEQYFGPGTRLTVT.

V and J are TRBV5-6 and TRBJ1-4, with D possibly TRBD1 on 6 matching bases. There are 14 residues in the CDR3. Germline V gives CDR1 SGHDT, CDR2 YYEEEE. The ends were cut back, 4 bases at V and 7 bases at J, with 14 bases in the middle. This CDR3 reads CASSTGAGAEKLFF. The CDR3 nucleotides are TGTGCCAGCAGCACTGGGGCAGGGGCTGAAAAACTGTTTTTT.

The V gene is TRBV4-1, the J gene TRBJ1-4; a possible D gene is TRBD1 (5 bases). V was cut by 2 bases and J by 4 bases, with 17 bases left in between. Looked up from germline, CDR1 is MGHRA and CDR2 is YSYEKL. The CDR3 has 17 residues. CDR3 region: CASSQYFSGGGNEKLFF. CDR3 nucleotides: TGCGCCAGCAGCCAATACTTCTCCGGGGGGGGTAATGAAAAACTGTTTTTT.

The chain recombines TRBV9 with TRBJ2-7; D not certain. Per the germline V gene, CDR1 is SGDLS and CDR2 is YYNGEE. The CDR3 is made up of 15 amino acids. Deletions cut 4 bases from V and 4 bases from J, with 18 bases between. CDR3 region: CASSPRLAFAYEQYF. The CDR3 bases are TGTGCCAGCAGCCCCCGCTTAGCTTTTGCGTACGAGCAGTACTTC. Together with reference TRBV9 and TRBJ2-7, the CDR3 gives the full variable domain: DSGVTQTPKHLITATGQRVTLRCSPRSGDLSVYWYQQSLDQGLQFLIQYYNGEERAKGNILERFSAQQFPDLHSELNLSSLELGDSALYFCASSPRLAFAYEQYFGPGTRLTVT.

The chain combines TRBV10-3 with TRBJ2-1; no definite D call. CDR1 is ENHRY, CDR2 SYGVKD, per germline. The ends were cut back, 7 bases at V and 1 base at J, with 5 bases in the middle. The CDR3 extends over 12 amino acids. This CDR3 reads CAITSSYNEQFF. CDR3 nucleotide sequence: TGTGCCATCACTTCGTCCTACAATGAGCAGTTCTTC.

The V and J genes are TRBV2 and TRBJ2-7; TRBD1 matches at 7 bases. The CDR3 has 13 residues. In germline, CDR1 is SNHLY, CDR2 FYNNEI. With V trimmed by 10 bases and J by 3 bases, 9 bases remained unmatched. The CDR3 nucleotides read TGTGCCACCACCCCCGCAGGGGGCTACGAGCAGTACTTC. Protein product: CATTPAGGYEQYF.

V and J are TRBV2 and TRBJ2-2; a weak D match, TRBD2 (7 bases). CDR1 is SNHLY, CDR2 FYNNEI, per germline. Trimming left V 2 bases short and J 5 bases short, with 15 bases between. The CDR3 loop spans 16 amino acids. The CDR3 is CASSEIGGRHTGELFF. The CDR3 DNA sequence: TGTGCCAGCAGTGAAATCGGGGGGCGTCATACCGGGGAGCTGTTTTTT.

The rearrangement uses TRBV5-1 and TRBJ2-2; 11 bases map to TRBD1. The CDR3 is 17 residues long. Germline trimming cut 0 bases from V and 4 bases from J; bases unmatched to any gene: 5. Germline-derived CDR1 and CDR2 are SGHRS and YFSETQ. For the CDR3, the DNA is TGCGCCAGCAGCTTGGTGGGGACAGGGGGATCCACCGGGGAGCTGTTTTTT. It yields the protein CASSLVGTGGSTGELFF.

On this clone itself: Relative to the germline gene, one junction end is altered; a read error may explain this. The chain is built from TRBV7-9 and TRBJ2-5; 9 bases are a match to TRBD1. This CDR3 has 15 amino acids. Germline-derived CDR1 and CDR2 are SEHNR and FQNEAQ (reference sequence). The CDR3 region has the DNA TGTGCCAGCACCTTAGGACAGGGGTACCAAGAGACCCAGTACTTC. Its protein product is CASTLGQGYQETQYF.

CDR3 region: CASTPERVITYEQYF. CDR3 in DNA: TGTGCCAGCACCCCGGAGCGGGTGATCACCTACGAGCAGTACTTC. The rearrangement joins TRBV7-2 to TRBJ2-7; D is possibly TRBD2 (6 bases). Deletions cut 7 bases from V and 2 bases from J, with 18 bases between. The CDR3 is made up of 15 amino acids. CDR1 and CDR2 from the germline V gene are SGHTA and FQGNSA.

CDR3 sequence (DNA): TGTGCCAGCAGTGAATGGACAGGGGAGCTGTTTTTT. It is translated as CASSEWTGELFF. The chain carries TRBV25-1 and TRBJ2-2, with D possibly being TRBD1 (5 bases). V lost 1 base and J lost 8, with 5 bases in between. Germline CDR1 is MGHDK and CDR2 is SYGVNS. CDR3 length: 12 amino acids.

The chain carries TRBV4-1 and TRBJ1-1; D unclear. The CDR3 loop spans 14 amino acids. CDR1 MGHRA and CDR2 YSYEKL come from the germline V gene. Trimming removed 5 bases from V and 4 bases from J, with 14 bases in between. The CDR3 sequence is CASSIDLSSTEAFF. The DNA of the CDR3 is TGCGCCAGCAGCATCGACTTGAGTAGCACTGAAGCTTTCTTT.

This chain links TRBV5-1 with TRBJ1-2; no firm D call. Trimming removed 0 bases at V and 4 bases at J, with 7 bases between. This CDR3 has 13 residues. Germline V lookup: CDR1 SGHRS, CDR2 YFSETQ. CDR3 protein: CASSLADSYGYTF. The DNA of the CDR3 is TGCGCCAGCAGCTTGGCCGATAGCTATGGCTACACCTTC.

The CDR3, as DNA: TGTGCCAGCGGGACAGTACATCGGGCAACTAATGAAAAACTGTTTTTT. Translation: CASGTVHRATNEKLFF. The rearrangement links TRBV28 to TRBJ1-4, with 7 bases that match TRBD1. The CDR3 has 16 residues. Germline V gene data show CDR1 as MDHEN and CDR2 as SYDVKM. The trim removed 8 bases at V and 0 bases at J, leaving 9 bases unmatched.

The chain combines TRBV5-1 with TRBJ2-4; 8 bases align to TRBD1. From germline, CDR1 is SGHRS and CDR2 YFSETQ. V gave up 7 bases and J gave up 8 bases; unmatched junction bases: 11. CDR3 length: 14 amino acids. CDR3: CASSPSTGADIQYF. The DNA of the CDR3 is TGCGCCAGCTCCCCCTCGACAGGGGCGGACATTCAGTACTTC.

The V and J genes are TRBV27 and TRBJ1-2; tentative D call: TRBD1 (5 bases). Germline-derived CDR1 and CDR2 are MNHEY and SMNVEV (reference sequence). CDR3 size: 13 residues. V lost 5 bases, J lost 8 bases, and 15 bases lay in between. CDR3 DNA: TGTGCCAGCAGTATCTCAAGGGGAGGAGGCTACACCTTC. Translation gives CASSISRGGGYTF.

The CDR3 protein is CASSDSTHTEAFF. The DNA of the CDR3 is TGTGCCAGCAGTGACTCGACACACACTGAAGCTTTCTTT. V is TRBV6-4 and J is TRBJ1-1; D gene uncertain. Germline assignment: CDR1 MRHNA and CDR2 SNTAGT. Trimming removed 0 bases at V and 3 bases at J, with 5 bases between. The CDR3 totals 13 residues.

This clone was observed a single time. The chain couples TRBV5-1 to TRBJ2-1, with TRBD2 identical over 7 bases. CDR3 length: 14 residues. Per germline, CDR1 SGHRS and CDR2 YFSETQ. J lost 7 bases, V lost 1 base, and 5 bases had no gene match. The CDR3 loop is CASSLMDGGNEQFF. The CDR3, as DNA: TGCGCCAGCAGCTTGATGGACGGGGGGAATGAGCAGTTCTTC.